The 26 T cell receptor beta chains listed next were all sequenced from one sample in a study of blood T cells in healthy people across ages. A sample-barcoded 5' primer and a J-beta primer mix were used in a second PCR of roughly 7 to 11 cycles. Each CDR3 protein gets one entry after TCRdb re-called the 5' RACE reads with MiXCR. This sample has approximately 400,000 distinct CDR3 sequences, with about 52% found just once. Sequenced sample: blood. Source of these receptors: a man in his fifties or sixties in good health.

The chain employs TRBV7-9 and TRBJ2-7, with 8 bases lining up with TRBD1. Germline V gene sequence: CDR1 SEHNR, CDR2 FQNEAQ (reference sequence). The CDR3 length is 12 residues. V lost 5 bases and J lost 5; bases outside the gene matches: 2. CDR3 sequence: CASSETGDEQYF. The CDR3 DNA reads as TGTGCCAGCAGCGAGACAGGGGACGAGCAGTACTTC.

The chain couples TRBV20-1 to TRBJ2-5; D remains ambiguous. The CDR3 has 14 residues. Trimming pared 0 bases from V and 1 base from J, leaving 9 bases between. CDR1 DFQATT and CDR2 SNEGSKA come from the germline V gene (reference sequence). CDR3 amino acids: CSARDSLGQETQYF. The CDR3 DNA sequence: TGCAGTGCTAGAGACAGTCTAGGCCAAGAGACCCAGTACTTC.

V usage is TRBV5-1 and J usage is TRBJ2-2; 7 bases are shared with TRBD1. Unmatched junction bases numbered 13, after V lost 3 bases and J lost 8 bases. There are 16 residues in the CDR3. The germline CDR1 and CDR2 sequences are SGHRS and YFSETQ. For the CDR3, the DNA is TGCGCCAGCAGCTCATTACAGGGGTCGGCATCGGGGGAGCTGTTTTTT. It specifies CASSSLQGSASGELFF. Supplemented by reference TRBV5-1 and TRBJ2-2, the full variable domain reads KAGVTQTPRYLIKTRGQQVTLSCSPISGHRSVSWYQQTPGQGLQFLFEYFSETQRNKGNFPGRFSGRQFSNSRSEMNVSTLELGDSALYLCASSSLQGSASGELFFGEGSRLTVL.

Of note for this clonotype: A much larger clone differs from this one at a single base, so this may be a read error. J is TRBJ1-5 and V is TRBV6-5; no definite D call. The germline V gene has CDR1 MNHEY and CDR2 SVGAGI. This CDR3 has 14 residues. Here the CDR3 reads CAGRTGYSNQPQHF. CDR3 in DNA: TGTGCCGGCAGAACGGGTTATAGCAATCAGCCCCAGCATTTT.

In its sample, this clonotype was seen a few times. The rearrangement uses TRBV28 and TRBJ2-1, with D perhaps TRBD1 (8 bases). The J call is doubtful: the DNA matches TRBJ2-7 better. This CDR3 is built from 17 residues. CDR1 is MDHEN and CDR2 is SYDVKM in the germline V gene. In nucleotides, the CDR3 is TGTGCCAGCAGTTGGGGGGGCGCAGGGGGCTCCTACTACGAGCAGTACTTC. It translates to CASSWGGAGGSYYEQYF.

The chain has TRBV3-1 and TRBJ2-1; 7 nucleotides match TRBD2. This CDR3 comprises 15 residues. The J segment lost 4 bases and the V segment lost 1 base, leaving 4 bases of the junction unmatched. Germline CDR1 LGHDT, CDR2 YNNKEL (reference sequence). CDR3 bases: TGTGCCAGCAGCCAAGTCCTAGCGGCTTACAATGAGCAGTTCTTC. This translates into CASSQVLAAYNEQFF.

Note on this clonotype: This clone may be a read error of a much larger clone one base away. V is TRBV29-1 and J is TRBJ2-1; maybe TRBD2 (5 bases). The CDR3 contains 12 residues. In germline, CDR1 is SQVTM, CDR2 ANQGSEA. The CDR3 region has the DNA TGCGGCGTTGAAATATCGGGGAATGAGCAGTTCTTC. Protein: CGVEISGNEQFF.

V usage is TRBV5-1 and J usage is TRBJ2-6, with TRBD1 identical over 7 bases. Germline CDR1 is SGHRS and CDR2 is YFSETQ. Trimming cost V 0 bases and J 0 bases; bases outside gene matches: 6. The CDR3 loop spans 18 amino acids. The DNA of the CDR3 is TGCGCCAGCAGCTTGGGACAGGGCCTTGACTCTGGGGCCAACGTCCTGACTTTC. Translated, it gives CASSLGQGLDSGANVLTF.

The rearrangement links TRBV9 to TRBJ2-1; TRBD2 matches at 7 bases. The CDR3 has 15 amino acids. Germline assignment: CDR1 SGDLS and CDR2 YYNGEE. V shed 4 bases, J shed 4 bases, and the junction held 8 bases outside the gene matches. CDR3 in DNA: TGTGCCAGCAGCCCCAGAGGGACTACTTACAATGAGCAGTTCTTC. Amino acid sequence: CASSPRGTTYNEQFF.

The V call is TRBV28, the J call TRBJ2-5; D is ambiguous. The CDR3 is 13 amino acids. Germline-derived CDR1 and CDR2 are MDHEN and SYDVKM. Between the trimmed V and J ends, which lost 7 bases and 11 bases, there was a span of 20 bases. The CDR3 here is CASTSGHTTVQYF. In DNA, the CDR3 is TGTGCCAGCACTTCTGGCCATACTACGGTGCAGTACTTC.

This clonotype was seen a handful of times. The chain recombines TRBV11-2 with TRBJ1-4, with a weak D call TRBD1 (6 bases). CDR3 length: 15 residues. V lost 5 bases and J 4 bases, leaving 14 bases between the germline ends. Looked up from germline, CDR1 is SGHAT and CDR2 is FQNNGV. The CDR3 coding sequence is TGTGCCAGCAGCCCCACAGGGAGTGGTAATGAAAAACTGTTTTTT. Amino acids: CASSPTGSGNEKLFF.

The V and J genes are TRBV20-1 and TRBJ1-5; maybe TRBD1 (5 bases). Germline-derived CDR1 and CDR2 are DFQATT and SNEGSKA (reference sequence). This CDR3 contains 16 residues. Trimming stripped 0 bases from V and 0 bases from J, with 12 bases between. Written as DNA, the CDR3 is TGCAGTGCTAGAGATGGAGGGGCCTATAGCAATCAGCCCCAGCATTTT. This encodes CSARDGGAYSNQPQHF.

This chain joins TRBV9 and TRBJ1-4; the match to TRBD1 covers 7 bases. This CDR3 has 17 residues. Germline lookup yields CDR1 SGDLS and CDR2 YYNGEE. V shed 3 bases and J 4 bases; nucleotides not matched to a gene: 12. The CDR3 region is CASSAGTGVLSNEKLFF. DNA for the CDR3: TGTGCCAGCAGCGCCGGCACAGGGGTATTAAGTAATGAAAAACTGTTTTTT.

The V gene is TRBV29-1, the J gene TRBJ2-4; D remains ambiguous. Deletions cut 6 bases from V and 1 base from J, with 19 bases between. Germline CDR1 and CDR2: SQVTM and ANQGSEA. The CDR3 is 16 residues long. This CDR3 reads CSVMGTEINAKNIQYF. In DNA form, the CDR3 reads TGCAGCGTCATGGGAACCGAGATTAATGCCAAAAACATTCAGTACTTC.

In regard to this clonotype: A read error may explain this, as a much larger clone is one base away. The chain employs TRBV5-6 and TRBJ2-3; 8 bases are shared with TRBD2. With V trimmed by 5 bases and J by 0 bases, 11 bases remained unmatched. The CDR3 has 17 residues. Germline CDR1 SGHDT, CDR2 YYEEEE. The CDR3 nucleotides are TGTGCCAGCAGGCCCGGGATTAGCGGGACGAGCACAGATACGCAGTATTTT. Translated, it gives CASRPGISGTSTDTQYF.

The J gene is TRBJ1-2, the V gene TRBV29-1, with D maybe TRBD1 (5 bases). CDR1 and CDR2 (germline): SQVTM, ANQGSEA. The germline V and J ends were trimmed by 3 bases and 1 base, with 6 bases remaining between them. This CDR3 region has 12 residues. CDR3 nucleotides: TGCAGCGTTGAGGGGGATAACTATGGCTACACCTTC. Amino acids: CSVEGDNYGYTF. The whole variable domain, filled in from reference TRBV29-1 and TRBJ1-2, reads SAVISQKPSRDICQRGTSLTIQCQVDSQVTMMFWYRQQPGQSLTLIATANQGSEATYESGFVIDKFPISRPNLTFSTLTVSNMSPEDSSIYLCSVEGDNYGYTFGSGTRLTVV.

This chain uses TRBV29-1 with TRBJ1-2, with a tentative D call TRBD1 (6 bases). V lost 6 bases to trimming and J lost 0 bases, with 17 bases between them. The CDR3 is made up of 15 amino acids. The germline V gene encodes CDR1 SQVTM and CDR2 ANQGSEA. For the CDR3, the DNA is TGCAGCGTGGTTTGGGGGGCACTTTCTAACTATGGCTACACCTTC. The encoded protein is CSVVWGALSNYGYTF.

The chain joins TRBV7-8 to TRBJ2-7; D remains ambiguous. Germline values: CDR1 SGHVS, CDR2 FQNEAQ. This CDR3 has 13 amino acids. V lost 5 bases and J lost 5, with 13 bases in between. This CDR3 is CASSQTASDEQYF. Here the CDR3 DNA reads TGTGCCAGCAGCCAGACCGCCAGCGACGAGCAGTACTTC.

J is TRBJ1-6 and V is TRBV4-3, with 8 bases lining up with TRBD1. The germline CDR1 and CDR2 sequences are LGHNA and YSLEER. The CDR3 is 14 amino acids. V lost 3 bases to trimming and J lost 11 bases; unmatched junction nucleotides: 6. The CDR3 region has the DNA TGCGCCAGCAGCCATGTGGACAGGGTCGCACCCCTCCACTTT. Protein product: CASSHVDRVAPLHF.

V usage is TRBV6-1 and J usage is TRBJ2-3; maybe TRBD2 (6 bases). The V gene's germline CDR1 is MNHNS and CDR2 SASEGT. The CDR3 spans 15 residues. V gave up 3 bases and J gave up 3 bases, with 13 bases separating them. In nucleotides, the CDR3 is TGTGCCAGCAGTGAGCGGGGAACCGGGACAGATACGCAGTATTTT. Amino acids: CASSERGTGTDTQYF.

This clonotype occurred many times. The chain links TRBV29-1 to TRBJ2-7; TRBD2 matches at 10 bases. In germline, CDR1 is SQVTM, CDR2 ANQGSEA. The trim removed 5 bases at V and 10 bases at J, leaving 8 bases unmatched. The CDR3 contains 12 residues. CDR3 DNA sequence: TGCAGCGTTCAGGGGACTAGCGAGAAACAGTACTTC. The encoded protein is CSVQGTSEKQYF.

The chain couples TRBV20-1 to TRBJ2-5; 7 positions agree with TRBD2. Germline V gives CDR1 DFQATT, CDR2 SNEGSKA (reference sequence). This CDR3 contains 14 residues. Germline trimming cut 3 bases from V and 11 bases from J; bases unmatched to any gene: 15. The CDR3 DNA is TGCAGTGCTAGTAGCAGCGGGGCTAACAATGAGCAGTACTTC. It codes for CSASSSGANNEQYF.

V usage is TRBV29-1 and J usage is TRBJ1-2, with D possibly TRBD1 on 5 matching bases. There are 11 residues in the CDR3. Trimming stripped 6 bases from V and 8 bases from J, with 13 bases between. Germline CDR1 SQVTM, CDR2 ANQGSEA. CDR3 sequence: CSVLGVEGYTF. The CDR3 nucleotides are TGCAGCGTCTTAGGGGTCGAAGGCTACACCTTC.

In its sample, this clonotype was seen a few times. The chain couples TRBV20-1 to TRBJ1-2, with 7 nucleotides matching TRBD1. Germline trimming cut 5 bases from V and 4 bases from J; bases unmatched to any gene: 10. CDR3 size: 14 residues. Looked up from germline, CDR1 is DFQATT and CDR2 is SNEGSKA (reference sequence). The DNA of the CDR3 is TGCAGTGCTTGGGACAGCTCCTCGGGCTATGGCTACACCTTC. As protein: CSAWDSSSGYGYTF.

V is TRBV5-1 and J is TRBJ1-6, with no clear D. V was trimmed by 1 base and J by 6 bases, leaving 20 bases between them. The CDR3 runs 18 residues. Germline V gene sequence: CDR1 SGHRS, CDR2 YFSETQ. The DNA of the CDR3 is TGCGCCAGCAGCTTGAGGGCAGCGACAACTTTTTCTAATTCACCCCTCCACTTT. Translated: CASSLRAATTFSNSPLHF.

This chain links TRBV4-3 with TRBJ2-1, with D hard to call. Germline lookup yields CDR1 LGHNA and CDR2 YSLEER. The length of the CDR3 is 15 residues. V shed 1 base and J shed 4 bases, with 11 bases lying between them. This CDR3 reads CASSQGHLGYNEQFF. The CDR3 nucleotides read TGCGCCAGCAGCCAAGGCCACCTAGGGTACAATGAGCAGTTCTTC.